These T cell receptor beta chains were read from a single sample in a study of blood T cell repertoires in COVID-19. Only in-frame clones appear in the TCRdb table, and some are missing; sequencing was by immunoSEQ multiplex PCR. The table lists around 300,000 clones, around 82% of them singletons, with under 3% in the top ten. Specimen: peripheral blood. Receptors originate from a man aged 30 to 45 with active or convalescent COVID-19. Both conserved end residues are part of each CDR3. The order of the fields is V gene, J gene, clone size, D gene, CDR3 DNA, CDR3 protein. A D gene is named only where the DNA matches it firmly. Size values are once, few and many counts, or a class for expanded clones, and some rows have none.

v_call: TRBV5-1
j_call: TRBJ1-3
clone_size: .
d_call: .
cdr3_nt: TGCGCCAGCAGCTTGGGAGAGGGTGGTGGAAACACCATATATTTT
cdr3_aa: CASSLGEGGGNTIYF

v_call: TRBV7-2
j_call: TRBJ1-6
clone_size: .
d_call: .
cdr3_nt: TGTGCCAGCAGCTTCGTCGAGGGACCCCTCCACTTT
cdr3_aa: CASSFVEGPLHF

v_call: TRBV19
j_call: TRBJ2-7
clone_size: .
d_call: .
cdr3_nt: TGTGCCAGTAGTGCCGGGACTCTCGAGCAGTACTTC
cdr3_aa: CASSAGTLEQYF

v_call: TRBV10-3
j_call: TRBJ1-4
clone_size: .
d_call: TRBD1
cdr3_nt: TGTGCCATCAGTTCGCAGGGGGCGGAAGATGAAAAACTGTTTTTT
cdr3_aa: CAISSQGAEDEKLFF

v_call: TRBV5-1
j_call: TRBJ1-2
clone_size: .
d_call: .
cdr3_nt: TGCGCCAGCAGCTTGTGGAGCAGCCTGAACTATGGCTACACCTTC
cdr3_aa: CASSLWSSLNYGYTF

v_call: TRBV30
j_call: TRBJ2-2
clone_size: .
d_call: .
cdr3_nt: TGTGCCTGGAGTGGCGGTGGGGAGCTGTTTTTT
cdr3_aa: CAWSGGGELFF

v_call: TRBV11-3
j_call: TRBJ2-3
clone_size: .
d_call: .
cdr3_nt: TGTGCCAGCAGCTTTGGGCGGGGGCCCCGCACAGATACGCAGTATTTT
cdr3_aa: CASSFGRGPRTDTQYF

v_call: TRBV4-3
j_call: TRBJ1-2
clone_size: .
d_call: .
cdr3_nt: TGCGCCAGCAGCCAAGATCGGTCCTACACCTTC
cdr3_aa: CASSQDRSYTF

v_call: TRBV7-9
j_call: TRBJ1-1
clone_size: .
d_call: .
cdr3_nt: TGTGCCAGCAGCTTAGCTCGGCCAGGGGCGAGGAACACTGAAGCTTTCTTT
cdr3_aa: CASSLARPGARNTEAFF

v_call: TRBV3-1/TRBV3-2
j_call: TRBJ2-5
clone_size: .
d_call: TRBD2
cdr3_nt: TGTGCCAGCAGCCACCCTAGCGGACAAGAGACCCAGTACTTC
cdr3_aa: CASSHPSGQETQYF

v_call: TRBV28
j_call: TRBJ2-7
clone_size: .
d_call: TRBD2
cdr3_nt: TGTGCCAGCAGTTTCGGGCGGGGGTACGAGCAGTACTTC
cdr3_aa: CASSFGRGYEQYF

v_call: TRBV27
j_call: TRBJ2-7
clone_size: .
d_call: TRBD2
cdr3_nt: TGTGCCAGCAGTTACAGGGGACGAGGTGGCGGGAGGGACTACGAGCAGTACTTC
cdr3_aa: CASSYRGRGGGRDYEQYF

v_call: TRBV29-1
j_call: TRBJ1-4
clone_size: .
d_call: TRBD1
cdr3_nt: TGCAGCGTTGATACCGGGACAGGGGATGACAAACTGTTTTTT
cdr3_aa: CSVDTGTGDDKLFF

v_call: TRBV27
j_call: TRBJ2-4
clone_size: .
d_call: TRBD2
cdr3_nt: TGTGCCAGCAGTTTGCTGGGGGGGGGAAAGGTCATTCAGTACTTC
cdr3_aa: CASSLLGGGKVIQYF

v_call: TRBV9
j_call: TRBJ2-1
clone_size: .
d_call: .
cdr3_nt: TGTGCCAGCAGCCCCAGTCTAGGGGTCAATGAGCAGTTCTTC
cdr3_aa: CASSPSLGVNEQFF

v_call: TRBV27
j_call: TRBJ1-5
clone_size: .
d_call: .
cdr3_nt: TGTGCCAGCAGATCAGGGGACCAGCCCCAGCATTTT
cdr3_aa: CASRSGDQPQHF

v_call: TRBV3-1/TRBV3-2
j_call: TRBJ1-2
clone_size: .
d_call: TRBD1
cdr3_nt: TGTGCCAGCAGCCAAGATGTTACAGGGGGTGGCTACACCTTC
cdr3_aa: CASSQDVTGGGYTF

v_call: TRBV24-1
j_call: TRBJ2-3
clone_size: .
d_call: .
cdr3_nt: TGTGCCACCAGTGCGGGTTACCTTACAGATACGCAGTATTTT
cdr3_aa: CATSAGYLTDTQYF

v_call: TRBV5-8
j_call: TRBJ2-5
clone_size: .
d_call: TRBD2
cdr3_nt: TGTGCCAGCAGCTTGTTAAGGAGCGGGAGGATAAAAGAGACCCAGTACTTC
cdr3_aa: CASSLLRSGRIKETQYF

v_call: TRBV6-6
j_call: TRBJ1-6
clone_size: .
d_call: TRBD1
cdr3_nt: TGTGCCAGCAGTAACCCGCCGGGACAGGGTGTTTCACCCCTCCACTTT
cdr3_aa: CASSNPPGQGVSPLHF

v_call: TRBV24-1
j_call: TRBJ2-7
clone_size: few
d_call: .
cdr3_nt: TGTGCCACCAGTGATTCGAGGAGGCCTAACTCCTACGAGCAGTACTTC
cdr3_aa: CATSDSRRPNSYEQYF

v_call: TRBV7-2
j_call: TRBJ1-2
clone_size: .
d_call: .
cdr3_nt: TGTGCCAGCAGTCCCGGGAGGGGAGATGGCTACACCTTC
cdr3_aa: CASSPGRGDGYTF

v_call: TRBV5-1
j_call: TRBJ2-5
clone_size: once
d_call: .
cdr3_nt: TGCGCCAGCAGCACGGACTCTAGAATCCAGTACTTC
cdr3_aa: CASSTDSRIQYF

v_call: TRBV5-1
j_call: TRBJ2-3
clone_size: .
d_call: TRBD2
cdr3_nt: TGCGCCAGCGGCGGGAGTCGGAGCACAGATACGCAGTATTTT
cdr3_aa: CASGGSRSTDTQYF

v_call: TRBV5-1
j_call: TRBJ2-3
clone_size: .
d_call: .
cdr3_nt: TGCGCCAGCAGCTTGGCAAGGCGGGCAGATACGCAGTATTTT
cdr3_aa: CASSLARRADTQYF

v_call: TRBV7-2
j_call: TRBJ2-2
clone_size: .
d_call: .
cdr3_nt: TGTGCCAGCAGCTTAGTAGCTAGCTCCGGGGAGCTGTTTTTT
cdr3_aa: CASSLVASSGELFF

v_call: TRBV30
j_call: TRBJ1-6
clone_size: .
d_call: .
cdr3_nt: TGTGCCTGGAGTGCTGTCAATTCACCCCTCCACTTT
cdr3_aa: CAWSAVNSPLHF

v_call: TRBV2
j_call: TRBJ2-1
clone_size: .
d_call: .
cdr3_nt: TGTGCCAGCAGCCCCGTCCTCCCGAGGTCTGAGCAGTTCTTC
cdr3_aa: CASSPVLPRSEQFF

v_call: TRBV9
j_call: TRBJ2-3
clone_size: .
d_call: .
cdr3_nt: TGTGCCAGCAGCCCCCGGTCGGGGATCACAGATACGCAGTATTTT
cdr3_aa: CASSPRSGITDTQYF

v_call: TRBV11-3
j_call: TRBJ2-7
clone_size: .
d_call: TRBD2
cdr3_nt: TGTGCCAGCAGCTTAGGAAGAGCGGGGGGAAGCTCCTACGAGCAGTACTTC
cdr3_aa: CASSLGRAGGSSYEQYF

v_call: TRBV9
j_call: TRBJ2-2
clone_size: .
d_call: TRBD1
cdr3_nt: TGTGCCAGCAGCGTCCGGACAGGGGGGGAGCTGTTTTTT
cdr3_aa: CASSVRTGGELFF

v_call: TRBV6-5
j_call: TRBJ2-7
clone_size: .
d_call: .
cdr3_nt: TGTGCCAGCAGCAGGGAGGCCACCTACGAGCAGTACTTC
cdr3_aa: CASSREATYEQYF

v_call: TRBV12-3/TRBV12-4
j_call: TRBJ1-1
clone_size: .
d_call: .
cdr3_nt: TGTGCCAGCAGCTATACAGGGAACACTGAAGCTTTCTTT
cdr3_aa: CASSYTGNTEAFF

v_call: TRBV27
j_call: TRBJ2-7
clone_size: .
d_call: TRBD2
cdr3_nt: TGTGCCAGCAGTTCCCTAGCGGGGGGGCGAAACGAGCAGTACTTC
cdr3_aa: CASSSLAGGRNEQYF

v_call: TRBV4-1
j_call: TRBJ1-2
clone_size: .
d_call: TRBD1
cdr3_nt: TGCGCCAGCAGCCAAATAAAGGGGGCGGACTATGGCTACACCTTC
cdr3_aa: CASSQIKGADYGYTF

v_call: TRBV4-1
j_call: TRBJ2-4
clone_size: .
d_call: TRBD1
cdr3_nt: TGCGCCAGCAGCCGAAAACAGGGGACCAAAAACATTCAGTACTTC
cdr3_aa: CASSRKQGTKNIQYF